This T cell receptor (beta chain) is from a study of blood T cell repertoires in COVID-19. For the study at large: COVID-19 samples, acute and convalescent, were from the United States, Italy and Spain. T cells, B-cell-depleted T cells, or PBMCs provided the cDNA or gDNA that served as material.

Seattle-derived patients entered the study during active infection and were followed longitudinally. Authors' data handling: For nucleated cells, counts were estimated from reference gene primer amplification. Profiled with immunoSEQ multiplex PCR; TCRdb holds only in-frame clones, not every one. Clonal size and the V and J genes are those of that table, whereas D and trimming came from the DNA. The sample holds hundreds of thousands of clones, around nine tenths seen once. The clonotype was recovered from a woman between 65 and 79 years old with COVID-19, enrolled during active disease. The sequencing input was peripheral blood.

The DNA of the CDR3 is TGTGCCAGCAGTTTGGGGGGACAGGGGAAAACTTTCTTT. It specifies CASSLGGQGKTFF. This sequence joins TRBV12-3 or TRBV12-4 and TRBJ1-1; the match to TRBD1 covers 10 bases. The V and J ends lost 3 bases and 12 bases, in that order; junction bases with no gene match: 7. The CDR3 extends over 13 amino acids.